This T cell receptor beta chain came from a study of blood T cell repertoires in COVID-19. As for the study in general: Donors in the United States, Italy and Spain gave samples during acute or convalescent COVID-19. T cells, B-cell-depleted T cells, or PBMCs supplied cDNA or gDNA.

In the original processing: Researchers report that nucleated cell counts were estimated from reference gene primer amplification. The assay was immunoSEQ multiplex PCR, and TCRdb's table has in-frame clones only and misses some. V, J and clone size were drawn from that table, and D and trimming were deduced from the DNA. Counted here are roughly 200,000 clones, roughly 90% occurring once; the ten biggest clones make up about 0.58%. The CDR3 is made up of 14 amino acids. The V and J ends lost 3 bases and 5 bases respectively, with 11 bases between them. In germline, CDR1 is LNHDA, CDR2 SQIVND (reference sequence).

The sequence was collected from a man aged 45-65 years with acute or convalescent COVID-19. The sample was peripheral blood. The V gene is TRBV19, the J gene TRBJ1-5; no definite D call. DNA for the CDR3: TGTGCCAGTAGTATGGGTCGGGGATATCAGCCCCAGCATTTT. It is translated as CASSMGRGYQPQHF.